This T cell receptor (beta chain) stems from a study of cytomegalovirus exposure and HLA in healthy donors. Turning to this clone: The antigen is undetermined.

Study results and limitations: Rare TCR sequences predominated, though certain public TCRs were found in many donors. In a later analysis, an Asian-associated ancestry cluster reportedly showed fewer N-insertions than the roughly 700-donor mean.

With 60 Vbeta and 13 Jbeta primers, the PCR was carried out. Repertoires were generated with immunoSEQ multiplex PCR, while TCRdb's copy carries only in-frame clones and drops some. This table holds about 130,000 clones, 77% found once. Germline-derived CDR1 and CDR2 are SGHRS and YFSETQ. Trimming removed 2 bases from V and 8 bases from J; junction bases left unmatched: 9. This CDR3 spans 15 amino acids. The chain combines TRBV5-1 with TRBJ2-4, with TRBD2 matching over 8 bases. Material for sequencing was PBMCs. The receptor's source is a male donor in good health and CMV-seropositive. The CDR3 loop reads CASSLRAGDEDIQYF. In DNA form, the CDR3 reads TGCGCCAGCAGCTTACGAGCGGGAGATGAAGACATTCAGTACTTC.